The entry that follows covers one TCR beta chain sequence. Its antigen target is currently unknown. The record has no base qualities; no much larger clone is one base away. The sample is drawn from a study of blood T cell repertoires in COVID-19 (dated by TCRdb to 2019 to 2021). For the study in its entirety: Samples covering the acute and convalescent phases of COVID-19 were provided by collaborators in the United States, Italy and Spain. The repertoires were released in a freely available public database meant as a resource for research on the immune response to SARS-CoV-2. The samples were drawn from two sources: the first 160 participants of the ongoing ImmuneRACE study, and approximately 1,300 subjects contributed by 6 global collaborators. A de-identified subject ID, COVID-19 status, age in years and sex were almost always included in the sample metadata. The material from the prospective study consisted of cDNA or gDNA derived from T cells, B-cell-depleted T cells, or PBMCs. Where HLA class I and class II types were available, the types were taken from metadata supplied by the sample provider, not from assay-based typing. Subjects who had been exposed to COVID-19, were actively infected with it, or had recovered from it provided the deeply sampled blood TCRbeta repertoires that made up the dataset.

Whole blood was collected in K2EDTA tubes by collaborating institutions according to the institutions' own protocols. For TCRbeta analysis, collaborators shipped samples in one of three forms: frozen whole blood, isolated PBMCs, or DNA extracted from either of those sample types. TCRbeta CDR3 regions were amplified from genomic DNA using the immunoSEQ Assay, a bias-controlled multiplex PCR. The original methods were these. The number of nucleated cells in each sample was estimated from the amplification of reference gene primers within the assay. To quantify the absolute abundance of each unique TCRbeta CDR3 rearrangement, sequence reads were collapsed and filtered. For each sample, productive Simpson clonality was calculated by taking the square root of Simpson's diversity index across productive rearrangements. TCRdb mirrors the immuneACCESS table, restricted to in-frame sequences. Some clones are absent from its copies; in checked studies, under half trace to an unresolved V gene, and the reason for the others is unknown. That table furnishes V, J and clone size, whereas the DNA furnished D and trimming. The sample contains some 180,000 clones, 90% of them found a single time. Less than 0.7% of the sample is taken by the ten largest.

The CDR3, cysteine through phenylalanine, is 14 amino acids long. The entry retains the CDR3 DNA only, 42 bases that are in frame from base 1. Ends trimmed: V by 3 bases, J by 9 bases; bases unmatched to a gene: 4. From a lookup of the germline V gene, CDR1 and CDR2 are KGHSH and LQKENI. The investigation overall reported the following: Clinical and demographic metadata were provided uncurated, with the amount varying by source and participant.

The sequence came from a man aged 50 to 59 with acute or convalescent COVID-19. The receptor chain draws on TRBV18 and TRBJ1-6; TRBD1 matches 8 bases in the middle. The sequencing input was peripheral blood. The CDR3 reads CASSPDRVGSPLHF. The nucleotide sequence is given as TGTGCCAGCTCACCGGACAGGGTGGGTTCACCCCTCCACTTT.